The 19 T cell receptor beta chains below come from one sample, sequenced in a study of blood T cell repertoires in COVID-19. Some clones are missing from TCRdb's copy, which holds only in-frame ones; the method was immunoSEQ multiplex PCR. The sample comprises approximately 160,000 clones, over 80% of which are singletons, and 2.5% to 3.5% rests with the top ten. The sample was peripheral blood. The receptors originated from a woman aged 55 to 70 with acute or convalescent COVID-19.

As regards this clone: A read error may account for a junction end that differs from germline. The J gene is TRBJ2-5, the V gene TRBV6-2 or TRBV6-3; TRBD1 agrees at 9 bases. CDR3 length equals 11 residues. Germline assignment: CDR1 MNHEY and CDR2 SVGEGT. The DNA of the CDR3 is TGTGCCAGCAGTTACGGACAGGGGAGGCACTTC. Amino acid sequence: CASSYGQGRHF.

The chain joins TRBV9 to TRBJ2-7; 9 bases agree with TRBD1. This CDR3 contains 15 residues. The V and J ends lost 4 bases and 0 bases, in that order; junction bases with no gene match: 5. The germline CDR1 and CDR2 sequences are SGDLS and YYNGEE. CDR3 protein: CASSKQGAYSYEQYF. The CDR3 DNA reads as TGTGCCAGCAGCAAACAGGGGGCTTACTCCTACGAGCAGTACTTC.

The chain employs TRBV5-4 and TRBJ1-1; D is perhaps TRBD1 (5 bases). Looked up from germline, CDR1 is SGHNT and CDR2 is YYREEE (reference sequence). The CDR3 runs to 14 residues. V lost 5 bases, J lost 1 base, and 12 bases lay in between. CDR3 sequence: CASSLQGKNTEAFF. The CDR3 nucleotides read TGTGCCAGCAGTCTGCAGGGAAAGAACACTGAAGCTTTCTTT.

The J gene is TRBJ2-7, the V gene TRBV29-1; D possibly corresponds to TRBD2 (6 bases). The CDR3 consists of 13 residues. Germline V gene data show CDR1 as SQVTM and CDR2 as ANQGSEA. Trimming pared 6 bases from V and 5 bases from J, leaving 17 bases between. This CDR3 is CSVRDPLSHEQYF. CDR3 coding DNA: TGCAGCGTGCGGGACCCCTTGTCCCACGAGCAGTACTTC.

The gene calls are TRBV19 and TRBJ2-1; weak D call: TRBD2 (7 bases). Trimming left V 4 bases short and J 10 bases short, with 14 bases between. In germline, CDR1 is LNHDA, CDR2 SQIVND (reference sequence). CDR3 size: 13 residues. CDR3 protein: CASSTFTGGEQFF. CDR3 bases: TGTGCCAGTAGTACCTTCACGGGGGGCGAGCAGTTCTTC.

The CDR3: CASSLPLQNYGYTF. The CDR3 coding sequence is TGTGCCAGCAGCTTACCTTTGCAGAATTATGGCTACACCTTC. This chain connects TRBV7-9 to TRBJ1-2; no clear D. This CDR3 spans 14 amino acids. In germline, CDR1 is SEHNR, CDR2 FQNEAQ (reference sequence). The germline V and J ends were trimmed by 2 bases and 5 bases, with 12 bases remaining between them.

J is TRBJ1-2 and V is TRBV19; TRBD1 aligns across 10 bases. The V gene end was trimmed by 4 bases and the J gene end by 7 bases; junction bases not matched to a gene: 9. The CDR3 runs 15 residues. Germline V CDR1 and CDR2: LNHDA, SQIVND (reference sequence). CDR3 in DNA: TGTGCCAGTAGTACCCGACAGGGGGCATGGGGTGGCTACACCTTC. It encodes CASSTRQGAWGGYTF. The variable domain in full, completed from reference TRBV19 and TRBJ1-2, reads DGGITQSPKYLFRKEGQNVTLSCEQNLNHDAMYWYRQDPGQGLRLIYYSQIVNDFQKGDIAEGYSVSREKKESFPLTVTSAQKNPTAFYLCASSTRQGAWGGYTFGSGTRLTVV.

The rearrangement links TRBV18 to TRBJ2-5, with 9 positions matching TRBD1. V was clipped by 3 bases and J by 5 bases; unmatched bases: 7. The germline V gene has CDR1 KGHSH and CDR2 LQKENI. The CDR3 sequence is 15 residues long. The CDR3 DNA reads as TGTGCCAGCTCACCGGGACAGGGTATCAGGGAGACCCAGTACTTC. The encoded protein is CASSPGQGIRETQYF.

The chain carries TRBV6-1 and TRBJ1-5; 9 bases match TRBD1. Per germline, CDR1 MNHNS and CDR2 SASEGT. This CDR3 region has 17 residues. With 4 bases clipped from V and 2 bases from J, the junction kept 9 bases outside the gene matches. In DNA, the CDR3 is TGTGCCAGCAGTGGCGGACAGGGGTTCTCGGGCAATCAGCCCCAGCATTTT. It translates to CASSGGQGFSGNQPQHF.

The V gene is TRBV18, the J gene TRBJ2-7; tentative D call: TRBD1 (6 bases). V lost 0 bases and J 7 bases, leaving 13 bases between the germline ends. This CDR3 is 14 amino acids long. The germline CDR1 and CDR2 sequences are KGHSH and LQKENI. CDR3 loop: CASSPPNRAEEQYF. CDR3 DNA sequence: TGTGCCAGCTCACCACCAAACAGGGCGGAAGAGCAGTACTTC.

This clone was seen only once. This rearrangement joins TRBV14 to TRBJ2-7, with TRBD2 matching over 7 bases. Per the germline V gene, CDR1 is SGHDN and CDR2 is FVKESK. The CDR3 is made up of 16 amino acids. The ends lost 1 base at V and 0 bases at J; junction bases unmatched: 6. The DNA for the CDR3 is TGTGCCAGCAGCCAAGCGCGGGGGAGGGGCTCCTACGAGCAGTACTTC. Its protein product is CASSQARGRGSYEQYF.

The genes are TRBV11-3 and TRBJ2-1; 10 bases are shared with TRBD2. The CDR3 extends over 17 amino acids. CDR1 SGHNT and CDR2 YENEEA come from the germline V gene. The V gene end was trimmed by 3 bases and the J gene end by 0 bases; junction bases not matched to a gene: 5. This CDR3 reads CASSLGIAGGSYNEQFF. CDR3 sequence (DNA): TGTGCCAGCAGCTTGGGTATAGCGGGGGGCTCCTACAATGAGCAGTTCTTC.

The chain carries TRBV29-1 and TRBJ1-2; 8 bases fit TRBD1. CDR1 and CDR2 from the germline V gene are SQVTM and ANQGSEA. This CDR3 comprises 13 residues. The junction had 9 bases not matched to a gene; V was cut back by 6 bases and J by 6 bases. CDR3 bases: TGCAGCGTGACTGACAGGGGAGGCGATGGCTACACCTTC. Translating gives CSVTDRGGDGYTF.

This clone was seen once. The genes are TRBV28 and TRBJ2-1; possibly TRBD2 for D (6 bases). CDR1 and CDR2 from the germline V gene are MDHEN and SYDVKM. The CDR3 is 14 amino acids. V was trimmed by 7 bases and J by 5 bases, leaving 15 bases between them. DNA of the CDR3: TGTGCCAGCACAATAGCGGTAATCGACAATGAGCAGTTCTTC. Translation: CASTIAVIDNEQFF.

The rearrangement links TRBV27 to TRBJ1-1; tentatively, D is TRBD1 (6 bases). In germline, CDR1 is MNHEY, CDR2 SMNVEV (reference sequence). This CDR3 spans 14 amino acids. V was trimmed by 4 bases and J by 1 base, leaving 10 bases between them. For the CDR3, the DNA is TGTGCCAGCAGTTCCCACAGGGAGAACACTGAAGCTTTCTTT. Translating it yields CASSSHRENTEAFF.

This clone showed up just once. The V and J genes are TRBV10-3 and TRBJ1-1; 8 positions agree with TRBD1. V lost 8 bases, J lost 0 bases, and 8 bases stayed unmatched. This CDR3 contains 15 residues. CDR1 and CDR2 from the germline V gene are ENHRY and SYGVKD. This CDR3 is CAIRGQAGMNTEAFF. In DNA form, the CDR3 reads TGTGCCATCCGGGGACAGGCGGGTATGAACACTGAAGCTTTCTTT.

This clone was seen a few times. The rearrangement links TRBV6-5 to TRBJ1-2; 9 bases are a match to TRBD1. The CDR3 covers 14 residues. Germline CDR1 is MNHEY and CDR2 is SVGAGI. V lost 7 bases and J lost 4; bases outside the gene matches: 7. The CDR3 bases are TGTGCCAGCACTCCACAGGGGGCTAGCTATGGCTACACCTTC. It encodes CASTPQGASYGYTF.

The chain couples TRBV12-3 or TRBV12-4 to TRBJ1-1; D uncertain. The V end was cut by 9 bases, the J end by 1 base, with 9 bases between. The CDR3 is 12 amino acids. The CDR3: CASGQANTEAFF. In nucleotides, the CDR3 is TGTGCCAGTGGGCAGGCGAACACTGAAGCTTTCTTT.

This chain uses TRBV27 with TRBJ2-7; 7 bases agree with TRBD2. J was trimmed by 4 bases and V by 5 bases; bases with no gene match: 8. Germline CDR1 and CDR2: MNHEY and SMNVEV (reference sequence). The CDR3 is made up of 14 amino acids. DNA for the CDR3: TGTGCCAGCAGTAGACGGGGGGACCCTTACGAGCAGTACTTC. Its translation: CASSRRGDPYEQYF.